What follows describes a single TCR beta chain. As yet, its antigen is unknown. The sample comes from a study of vaccination effects on CD4 cells after COVID-19. Assay used: immunoSEQ multiplex PCR; TCRdb lists only in-frame clones, some missing. In the table there are over 35,000 clones, 76% of which are singletons. With 10 to 11 days of culture completed, CD4+ T cells were isolated. Infection with SARS-CoV-2 occurred in the person between March and December 2020, and PCR confirmed it. Two doses of either BNT162b2 or mRNA-1273 were given to each participant. The V gene end was trimmed by 3 bases and the J gene end by 5 bases; junction bases not matched to a gene: 8. The CDR3 contains 16 residues. Germline CDR1 and CDR2: MGHRA and YSYEKL.

The TCR sequence derives from a human donor who had a prior SARS-CoV-2 infection. The material was CD4+ T cells from PBMCs cultured without peptide, obtained after COVID-19 vaccination. The chain employs TRBV4-1 and TRBJ1-4; 8 nucleotides line up with TRBD1. CDR3 DNA sequence: TGCGCCAGCAGCCAGGGGTCCGGGACAGGAAATGAAAAACTGTTTTTT. This gives the protein CASSQGSGTGNEKLFF.